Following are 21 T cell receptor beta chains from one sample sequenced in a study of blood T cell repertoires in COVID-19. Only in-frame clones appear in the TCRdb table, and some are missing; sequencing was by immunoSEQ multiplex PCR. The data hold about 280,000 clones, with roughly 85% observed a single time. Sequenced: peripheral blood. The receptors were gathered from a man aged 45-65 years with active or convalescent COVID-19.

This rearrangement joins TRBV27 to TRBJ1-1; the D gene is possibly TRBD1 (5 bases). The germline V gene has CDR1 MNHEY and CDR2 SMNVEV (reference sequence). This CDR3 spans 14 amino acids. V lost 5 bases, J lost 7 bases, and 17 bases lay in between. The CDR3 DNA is TGTGCCAGCAGTAGCCGCACGGGGACTCTTGAAGCTTTCTTT. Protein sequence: CASSSRTGTLEAFF.

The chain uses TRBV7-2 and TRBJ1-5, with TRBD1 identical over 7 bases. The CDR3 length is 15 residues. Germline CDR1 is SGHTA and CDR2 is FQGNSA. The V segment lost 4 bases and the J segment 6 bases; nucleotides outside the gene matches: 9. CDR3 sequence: CASSSEGAGSQPQHF. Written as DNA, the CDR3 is TGTGCCAGCAGCTCCGAGGGGGCAGGGTCTCAGCCCCAGCATTTT. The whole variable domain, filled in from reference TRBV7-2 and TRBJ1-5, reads GAGVSQSPSNKVTEKGKDVELRCDPISGHTALYWYRQSLGQGLEFLIYFQGNSAPDKSGLPSDRFSAERTGGSVSTLTIQRTQQEDSAVYLCASSSEGAGSQPQHFGDGTRLSIL.

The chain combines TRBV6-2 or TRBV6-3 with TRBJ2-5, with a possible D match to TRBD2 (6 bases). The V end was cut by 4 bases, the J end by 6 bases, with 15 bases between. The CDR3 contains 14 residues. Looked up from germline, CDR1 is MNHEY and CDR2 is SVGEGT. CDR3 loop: CASSSSREVKTQYF. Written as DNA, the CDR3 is TGTGCCAGCAGTTCCTCTAGGGAGGTGAAGACCCAGTACTTC.

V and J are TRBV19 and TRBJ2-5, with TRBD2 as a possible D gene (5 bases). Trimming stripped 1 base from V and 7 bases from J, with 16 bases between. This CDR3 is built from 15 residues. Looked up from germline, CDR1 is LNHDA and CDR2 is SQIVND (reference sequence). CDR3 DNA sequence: TGTGCCAGTAGTATAGGAGGGAATCGGGCGACGACCCAGTACTTC. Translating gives CASSIGGNRATTQYF.

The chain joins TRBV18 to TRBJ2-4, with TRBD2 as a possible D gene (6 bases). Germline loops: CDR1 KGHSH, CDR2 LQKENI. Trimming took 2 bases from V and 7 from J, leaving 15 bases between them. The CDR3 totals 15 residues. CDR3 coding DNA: TGTGCCAGCTCACCAAGTACGGGAGAGGGGAACATTCAGTACTTC. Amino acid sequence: CASSPSTGEGNIQYF.

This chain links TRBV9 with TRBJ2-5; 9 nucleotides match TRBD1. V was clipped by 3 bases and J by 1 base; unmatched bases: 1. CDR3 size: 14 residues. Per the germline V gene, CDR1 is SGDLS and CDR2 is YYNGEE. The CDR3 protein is CASSGGQGQETQYF. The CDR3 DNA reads TGTGCCAGCAGCGGGGGACAGGGCCAAGAGACCCAGTACTTC.

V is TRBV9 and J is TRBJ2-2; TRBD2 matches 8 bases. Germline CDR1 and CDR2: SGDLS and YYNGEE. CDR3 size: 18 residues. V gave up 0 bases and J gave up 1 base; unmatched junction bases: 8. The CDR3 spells CASSVVPLREGNTGELFF. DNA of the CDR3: TGTGCCAGCAGCGTAGTTCCCCTCCGGGAGGGGAACACCGGGGAGCTGTTTTTT.

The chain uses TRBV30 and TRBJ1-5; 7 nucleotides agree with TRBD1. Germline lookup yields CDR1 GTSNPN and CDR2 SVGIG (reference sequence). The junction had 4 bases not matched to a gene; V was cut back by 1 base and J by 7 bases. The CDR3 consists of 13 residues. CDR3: CAWSGRGRQPQHF. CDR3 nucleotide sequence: TGTGCCTGGAGTGGAAGGGGGCGGCAGCCCCAGCATTTT. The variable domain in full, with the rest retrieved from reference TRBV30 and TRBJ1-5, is SQTIHQWPATLVQPVGSPLSLECTVEGTSNPNLYWYRQAAGRGLQLLFYSVGIGQISSEVPQNLSASRPQDRQFILSSKKLLLSDSGFYLCAWSGRGRQPQHFGDGTRLSIL.

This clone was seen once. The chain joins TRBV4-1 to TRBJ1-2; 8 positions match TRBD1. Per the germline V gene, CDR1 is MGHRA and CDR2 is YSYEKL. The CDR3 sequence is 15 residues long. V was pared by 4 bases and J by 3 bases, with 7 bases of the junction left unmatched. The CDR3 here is CASSPSPGGHYGYTF. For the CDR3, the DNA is TGCGCCAGCAGCCCTAGCCCAGGGGGCCACTATGGCTACACCTTC.

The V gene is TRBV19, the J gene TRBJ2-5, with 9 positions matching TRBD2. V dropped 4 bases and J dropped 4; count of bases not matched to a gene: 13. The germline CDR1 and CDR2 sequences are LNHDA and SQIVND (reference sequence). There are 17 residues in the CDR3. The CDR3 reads CASSTRLVSGRIETQYF. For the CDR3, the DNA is TGTGCCAGTAGTACACGTCTCGTGAGCGGGAGGATAGAGACCCAGTACTTC.

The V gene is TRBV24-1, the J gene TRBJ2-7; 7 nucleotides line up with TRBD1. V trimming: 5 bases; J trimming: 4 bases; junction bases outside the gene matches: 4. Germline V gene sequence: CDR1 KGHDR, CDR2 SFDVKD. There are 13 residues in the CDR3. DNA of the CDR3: TGTGCCACCAGTGGGGCAGGGGGTTACGAGCAGTACTTC. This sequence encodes CATSGAGGYEQYF.

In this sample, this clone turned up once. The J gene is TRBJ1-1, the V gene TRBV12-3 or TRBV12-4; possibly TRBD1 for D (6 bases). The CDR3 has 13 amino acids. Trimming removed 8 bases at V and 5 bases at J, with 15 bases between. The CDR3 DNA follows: TGTGCCAGCCAGAGAACAGGGCCGACTGAAGCTTTCTTT. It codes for CASQRTGPTEAFF.

In nucleotides, the CDR3 is TGTGCCAGCAGCTCCCGGAGGGGCCCGCGGTCGAACACCGGGGAGCTGTTTTTT. Translating it yields CASSSRRGPRSNTGELFF. J is TRBJ2-2 and V is TRBV7-9; perhaps TRBD2 as D (6 bases). The germline gives CDR1 SEHNR, CDR2 FQNEAQ (reference sequence). The CDR3 length is 18 residues. V shed 4 bases and J shed 0 bases, with 18 bases lying between them.

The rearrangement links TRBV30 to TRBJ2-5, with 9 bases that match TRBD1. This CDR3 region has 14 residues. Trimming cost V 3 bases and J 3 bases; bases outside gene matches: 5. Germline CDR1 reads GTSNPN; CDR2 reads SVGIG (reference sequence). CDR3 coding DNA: TGTGCCTGGAGCTCCGGGACAGGGAAAGAGACCCAGTACTTC. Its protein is CAWSSGTGKETQYF.

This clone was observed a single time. Here the CDR3 reads CATSREQGWNTEAFF. The CDR3 DNA follows: TGTGCCACCAGCAGAGAACAGGGATGGAACACTGAAGCTTTCTTT. The chain recombines TRBV15 with TRBJ1-1, with D possibly being TRBD1 (6 bases). V was trimmed by 0 bases and J by 1 base, leaving 9 bases between them. CDR1 and CDR2 (germline): LNHNV, YYDKDF (reference sequence). The CDR3 covers 15 residues.

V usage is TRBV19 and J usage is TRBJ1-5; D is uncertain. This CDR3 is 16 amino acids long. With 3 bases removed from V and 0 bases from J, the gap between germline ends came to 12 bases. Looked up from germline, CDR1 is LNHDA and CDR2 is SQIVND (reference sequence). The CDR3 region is CASSIPGSYSNQPQHF. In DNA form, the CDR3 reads TGTGCCAGTAGTATTCCAGGATCCTATAGCAATCAGCCCCAGCATTTT. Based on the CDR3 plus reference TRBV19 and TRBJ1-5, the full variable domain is DGGITQSPKYLFRKEGQNVTLSCEQNLNHDAMYWYRQDPGQGLRLIYYSQIVNDFQKGDIAEGYSVSREKKESFPLTVTSAQKNPTAFYLCASSIPGSYSNQPQHFGDGTRLSIL.

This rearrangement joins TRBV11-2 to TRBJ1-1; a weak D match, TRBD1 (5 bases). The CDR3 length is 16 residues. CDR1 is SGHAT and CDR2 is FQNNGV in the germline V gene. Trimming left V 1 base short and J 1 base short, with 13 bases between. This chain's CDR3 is CASSLGWGGANTEAFF. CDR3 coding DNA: TGTGCCAGCAGCTTAGGCTGGGGGGGAGCGAACACTGAAGCTTTCTTT.

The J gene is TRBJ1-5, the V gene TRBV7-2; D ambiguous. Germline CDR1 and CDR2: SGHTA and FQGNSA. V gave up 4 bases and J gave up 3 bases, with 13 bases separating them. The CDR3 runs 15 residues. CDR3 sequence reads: CASSSLGQDNQPQHF. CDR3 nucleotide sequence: TGTGCCAGCAGCTCCCTGGGCCAGGACAATCAGCCCCAGCATTTT.

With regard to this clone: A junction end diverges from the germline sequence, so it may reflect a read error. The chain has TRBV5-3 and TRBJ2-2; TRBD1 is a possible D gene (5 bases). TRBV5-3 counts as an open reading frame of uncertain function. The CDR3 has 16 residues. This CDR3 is CVRSFRQIHFTGELFF. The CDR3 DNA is TGTGTCAGAAGCTTCAGACAGATACACTTCACCGGGGAGCTGTTTTTT.

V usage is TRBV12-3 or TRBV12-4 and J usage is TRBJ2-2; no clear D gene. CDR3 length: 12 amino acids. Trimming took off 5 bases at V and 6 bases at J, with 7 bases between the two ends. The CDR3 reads CASSPRAGELFF. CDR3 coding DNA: TGTGCCAGCAGTCCTCGAGCCGGGGAGCTGTTTTTT.

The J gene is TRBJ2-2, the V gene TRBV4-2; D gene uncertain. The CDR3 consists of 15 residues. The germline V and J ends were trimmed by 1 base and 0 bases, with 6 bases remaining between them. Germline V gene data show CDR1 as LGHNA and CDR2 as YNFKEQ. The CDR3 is CASSQVTANTGELFF. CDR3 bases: TGTGCCAGCAGCCAAGTCACAGCGAACACCGGGGAGCTGTTTTTT.